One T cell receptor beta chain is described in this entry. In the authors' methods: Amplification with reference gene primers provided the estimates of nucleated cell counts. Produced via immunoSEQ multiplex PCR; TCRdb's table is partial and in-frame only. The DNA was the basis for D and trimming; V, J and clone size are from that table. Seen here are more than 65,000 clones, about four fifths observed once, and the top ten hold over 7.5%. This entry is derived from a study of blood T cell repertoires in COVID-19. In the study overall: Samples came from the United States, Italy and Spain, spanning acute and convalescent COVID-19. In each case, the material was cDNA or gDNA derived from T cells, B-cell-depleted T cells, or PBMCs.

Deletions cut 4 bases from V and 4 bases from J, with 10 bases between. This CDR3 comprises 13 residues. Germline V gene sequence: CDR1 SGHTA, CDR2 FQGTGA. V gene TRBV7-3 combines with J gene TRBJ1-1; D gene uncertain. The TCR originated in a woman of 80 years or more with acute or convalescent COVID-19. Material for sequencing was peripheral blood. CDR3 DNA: TGTGCCAGCAGCTCCCGAAGGAGCACTGAAGCTTTCTTT. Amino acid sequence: CASSSRRSTEAFF.